This T cell receptor beta chain is drawn from a study of a mutant IDH1 vaccine in newly diagnosed glioma. At the level of the study: Radiotherapy, temozolomide, or both had been given previously, and both were given to most.

Sequenced by immunoSEQ multiplex PCR; TCRdb stores in-frame clones only, minus some. The repertoire consists of around 50,000 clones, with roughly 84% occurring once and the leading ten covering around 4.5%. The CDR3 contains 16 residues. Germline values: CDR1 SGHNT, CDR2 YYREEE (reference sequence). J lost 7 bases, V lost 3 bases, and 9 bases had no gene match. Stated time point: week 47, end of study. Every vaccine dose comprised 300 ug of mutant IDH1 20-mer peptide plus topical imiquimod. Points on this clone: Its specificity is not known.

This specimen was PBMCs, taken from a glioma patient whose treatment included an IDH1 peptide vaccine. This chain connects TRBV5-4 to TRBJ2-2, with 10 nucleotides matching TRBD2. The origin of this receptor is a woman aged 30 to 39 with glioma. Some clones in this sample may be carry-over from other donors' samples. This CDR3 is CASSSRLAGQGGELFF. The CDR3 bases are TGTGCCAGCAGCTCCCGACTAGCGGGTCAAGGCGGGGAGCTGTTTTTT. The full variable domain, with the rest looked up from reference TRBV5-4 and TRBJ2-2, is ETGVTQSPTHLIKTRGQQVTLRCSSQSGHNTVSWYQQALGQGPQFIFQYYREEENGRGNFPPRFSGLQFPNYSSELNVNALELDDSALYLCASSSRLAGQGGELFFGEGSRLTVL.